Detailed here is one T cell receptor beta chain. What it binds is not known. Then a second PCR, running roughly 7 to 11 cycles, was carried out with a sample-barcoded 5' primer and a J-beta primer mix. TCRdb analysed the 5' RACE reads with MiXCR anew, one entry per CDR3 protein. The sample lists hundreds of thousands of distinct CDR3 sequences, around a quarter occurring once. This sample is part of a study of blood T cells in healthy people across ages. Findings and limits, study-wide: Versus aged donors, long-lived donors had higher diversity and more naive CD4+ cells.

Trimming took off 4 bases at V and 0 bases at J, with 10 bases between the two ends. The germline V gene encodes CDR1 SGHRS and CDR2 YFSETQ. The CDR3 is made up of 15 amino acids. These data also formed part of another study, on T cells of mothers and their children. This second report adds: More than 5 children and their three healthy Caucasian mothers were the donors. Persistent microchimeric T cell clones were sought, and none were detected.

The chain is built from TRBV5-1 and TRBJ1-4; D is possibly TRBD1 (5 bases). Sequenced material: blood. The TCR originated in a boy younger than 18 in good health. The CDR3 DNA sequence: TGCGCCAGCAGCGCTGGGGCCGCAACTAATGAAAAACTGTTTTTT. This codes for CASSAGAATNEKLFF.